This T cell receptor (beta chain) was documented in a study of T cell responses to AZD1222 COVID-19 vaccine. Study-wide points: Unmutated variant regions are reportedly the target of nearly half of TCRs that are spike-specific. Vaccination with two AZD1222 doses was followed by a rise in Spike-specific TCR breadth and depth. Baseline seropositives among AZD1222 recipients totaled only 5 to 7.

Using immunoSEQ multiplex PCR, the repertoire was profiled, and TCRdb retains in-frame clones only, with some absent. The sample carries some 120,000 clones, approximately 93% recorded once. This CDR3 comprises 16 residues. Germline V CDR1 and CDR2: KGHDR, SFDVKD. The ends lost 2 bases at V and 6 bases at J; junction bases unmatched: 8. In this sample, this clone turned up once. The antigen remains undetermined. This TCR derives from an adult in good health. Specimen: peripheral blood, collected on day 0 of AZD1222 vaccination. This chain connects TRBV24-1 to TRBJ2-1, with TRBD1 matching 8 bases. The CDR3 spells CATSDWGTGDFNEQFF. DNA for the CDR3: TGTGCCACCAGTGATTGGGGGACAGGCGACTTCAATGAGCAGTTCTTC.